The rows below give T cell receptor beta chains drawn from one sample of a study of cytomegalovirus exposure and HLA in healthy donors. Measured with immunoSEQ multiplex PCR; TCRdb has only the in-frame clones, and not every one. Altogether about 130,000 clones are present, around 70% being singletons, with the ten largest covering approximately 2.9%. Sample: PBMCs. The receptors derive from a human donor in good health. CDR3s include the opening cysteine and the closing phenylalanine or tryptophan. D genes are given only for firm matches. Expanded clones get a size class; other rows say once, few or many, or leave the size out.

J gene: TRBJ2-5; clone size: once; V gene: TRBV30; D gene: NA; CDR3 protein: CAWSAFSAQYF; CDR3 DNA: TGTGCCTGGAGTGCATTCTCGGCCCAGTACTTC
J gene: TRBJ2-7; clone size: NA; V gene: TRBV6-1; D gene: NA; CDR3 protein: CASRETFTSYEQYF; CDR3 DNA: TGTGCCAGCAGGGAAACCTTTACATCCTACGAGCAGTACTTC
J gene: TRBJ1-6; clone size: NA; V gene: TRBV7-2; D gene: NA; CDR3 protein: CASSLGRGSPLHF; CDR3 DNA: TGTGCCAGCAGCTTAGGGCGGGGATCACCCCTCCACTTT
J gene: TRBJ1-2; clone size: NA; V gene: TRBV6-5; D gene: TRBD1; CDR3 protein: CASRGGRPLNYGYTF; CDR3 DNA: TGTGCCAGCAGAGGGGGCAGGCCACTTAACTATGGCTACACCTTC
J gene: TRBJ2-5; clone size: NA; V gene: TRBV7-2; D gene: NA; CDR3 protein: CASSLVTQVQYF; CDR3 DNA: TGTGCCAGCAGCTTAGTGACGCAGGTCCAGTACTTC
J gene: TRBJ2-7; clone size: once; V gene: TRBV7-2; D gene: NA; CDR3 protein: CASSFRQLYEQYF; CDR3 DNA: TGTGCCAGCAGCTTCAGGCAGTTGTACGAGCAGTACTTC
J gene: TRBJ2-5; clone size: few; V gene: TRBV18; D gene: TRBD2; CDR3 protein: CASSTLAGYETQYF; CDR3 DNA: TGTGCCAGCTCTACACTAGCGGGGTACGAGACCCAGTACTTC
J gene: TRBJ2-1; clone size: NA; V gene: TRBV2; D gene: NA; CDR3 protein: CASTPPGVDRRQEQFF; CDR3 DNA: TGTGCCAGCACCCCCCCAGGGGTAGACAGGCGCCAGGAGCAGTTCTTC
J gene: TRBJ1-6; clone size: few; V gene: TRBV27; D gene: NA; CDR3 protein: CASSLAPGGSDNSPLHF; CDR3 DNA: TGTGCCAGCAGTTTAGCCCCGGGGGGGTCCGATAATTCACCCCTCCACTTT
J gene: TRBJ2-2; clone size: once; V gene: TRBV7-9; D gene: NA; CDR3 protein: CASRARGENTGELFF; CDR3 DNA: TGTGCCAGCAGGGCGCGGGGCGAGAACACCGGGGAGCTGTTTTTT
J gene: TRBJ2-6; clone size: NA; V gene: TRBV4-1; D gene: TRBD1; CDR3 protein: CASSFTPGQGPSGANVLTF; CDR3 DNA: TGCGCCAGCAGCTTTACTCCGGGACAGGGGCCATCTGGGGCCAACGTCCTGACTTTC
J gene: TRBJ2-5; clone size: few; V gene: TRBV19; D gene: NA; CDR3 protein: CASSWAPRETQYF; CDR3 DNA: TGTGCCAGTAGTTGGGCGCCCAGGGAGACCCAGTACTTC
J gene: TRBJ2-3; clone size: few; V gene: TRBV28; D gene: NA; CDR3 protein: CASSPIKGPAREEDTQYF; CDR3 DNA: TGTGCCAGCAGCCCAATCAAAGGTCCGGCAAGGGAGGAAGATACGCAGTATTTT
J gene: TRBJ1-2; clone size: NA; V gene: TRBV4-2; D gene: TRBD1; CDR3 protein: CASSQDGAGTDYGYTF; CDR3 DNA: TGTGCCAGCAGCCAAGACGGGGCCGGGACAGACTATGGCTACACCTTC
J gene: TRBJ2-1; clone size: NA; V gene: TRBV10-3; D gene: TRBD2; CDR3 protein: CAITGSGGLQEQFF; CDR3 DNA: TGTGCCATCACGGGTAGCGGGGGCCTCCAGGAGCAGTTCTTC
J gene: TRBJ2-3; clone size: NA; V gene: TRBV9; D gene: TRBD2; CDR3 protein: CASSSPSARLAGGRSTDTQYF; CDR3 DNA: TGTGCCAGCAGCTCCCCATCCGCAAGACTAGCGGGGGGGCGCAGCACAGATACGCAGTATTTT
J gene: TRBJ2-1; clone size: NA; V gene: TRBV11-2; D gene: TRBD2; CDR3 protein: CASSLEGLAGLGYNEQFF; CDR3 DNA: TGTGCCAGCAGCCTCGAGGGACTAGCGGGATTGGGGTACAATGAGCAGTTCTTC
J gene: TRBJ2-6; clone size: NA; V gene: TRBV16; D gene: TRBD1; CDR3 protein: CASSELTGASSGANVLTF; CDR3 DNA: TGTGCCAGCAGCGAACTGACAGGGGCCAGCTCTGGGGCCAACGTCCTGACTTTC
J gene: TRBJ2-2; clone size: NA; V gene: TRBV2; D gene: NA; CDR3 protein: CASSIIRELFF; CDR3 DNA: TGTGCCAGCAGCATCATCCGGGAGCTGTTTTTT
J gene: TRBJ2-1; clone size: NA; V gene: TRBV5-4; D gene: TRBD2; CDR3 protein: CASSTPSGGHNEQFF; CDR3 DNA: TGTGCCAGCAGCACCCCTAGCGGGGGTCACAATGAGCAGTTCTTC
J gene: TRBJ2-4; clone size: NA; V gene: TRBV5-1; D gene: TRBD2; CDR3 protein: CASSLDGGRGNIQYF; CDR3 DNA: TGCGCCAGCAGCTTGGACGGGGGGAGAGGGAACATTCAGTACTTC
J gene: TRBJ1-2; clone size: few; V gene: TRBV6-1; D gene: TRBD1; CDR3 protein: CASSNGGGYSGYTF; CDR3 DNA: TGTGCCAGCAGCAATGGAGGGGGCTACTCTGGCTACACCTTC
J gene: TRBJ2-1; clone size: NA; V gene: TRBV7-9; D gene: NA; CDR3 protein: CASSSPPGGSDSYNEQFF; CDR3 DNA: TGTGCCAGCAGCTCCCCCCCCGGCGGGTCCGACTCCTACAATGAGCAGTTCTTC
J gene: TRBJ2-5; clone size: NA; V gene: TRBV7-6; D gene: NA; CDR3 protein: CASSLVKVRDRKRQETQYF; CDR3 DNA: TGTGCCAGCAGCTTAGTTAAAGTGCGGGATCGAAAACGTCAAGAGACCCAGTACTTC
J gene: TRBJ2-1; clone size: NA; V gene: TRBV29-1; D gene: TRBD2; CDR3 protein: CSVGGSGAYNEQFF; CDR3 DNA: TGCAGCGTTGGAGGTAGCGGGGCCTACAATGAGCAGTTCTTC
J gene: TRBJ1-1; clone size: NA; V gene: TRBV2; D gene: NA; CDR3 protein: CASSEYSEAFF; CDR3 DNA: TGTGCCAGCAGTGAATACAGTGAAGCTTTCTTT
J gene: TRBJ1-4; clone size: NA; V gene: TRBV7-6; D gene: NA; CDR3 protein: CASSLASGLLREKLFF; CDR3 DNA: TGTGCCAGCAGCTTAGCGTCGGGACTCCTTAGGGAAAAACTGTTTTTT
J gene: TRBJ2-1; clone size: NA; V gene: TRBV11-2; D gene: NA; CDR3 protein: CASSQAGTLNEQFF; CDR3 DNA: TGTGCCAGCAGTCAGGCCGGGACATTGAATGAGCAGTTCTTC
J gene: TRBJ2-5; clone size: few; V gene: TRBV6-5; D gene: TRBD2; CDR3 protein: CASSYFAGGNQETQYF; CDR3 DNA: TGTGCCAGCAGTTACTTTGCGGGGGGGAACCAAGAGACCCAGTACTTC
J gene: TRBJ1-2; clone size: few; V gene: TRBV4-1; D gene: TRBD1; CDR3 protein: CASSQPGQGQGYTF; CDR3 DNA: TGCGCCAGCAGCCAACCGGGACAGGGACAGGGCTACACCTTC
J gene: TRBJ2-5; clone size: NA; V gene: TRBV30; D gene: NA; CDR3 protein: CAWTRARETQYF; CDR3 DNA: TGTGCCTGGACCAGGGCCAGAGAGACCCAGTACTTC
J gene: TRBJ1-1; clone size: few; V gene: TRBV4-1; D gene: TRBD1; CDR3 protein: CASSQDQGQGTEAFF; CDR3 DNA: TGCGCCAGCAGCCAAGATCAGGGACAGGGGACTGAAGCTTTCTTT
J gene: TRBJ2-1; clone size: NA; V gene: TRBV28; D gene: TRBD2; CDR3 protein: CASGVLAVSSYNEQFF; CDR3 DNA: TGTGCCAGCGGGGTTCTAGCGGTTAGCTCCTACAATGAGCAGTTCTTC
J gene: TRBJ1-2; clone size: once; V gene: TRBV9; D gene: NA; CDR3 protein: CASSLDSNYGYTF; CDR3 DNA: TGTGCCAGCAGCCTTGACAGTAACTATGGCTACACCTTC
J gene: TRBJ2-7; clone size: NA; V gene: TRBV4-1; D gene: TRBD1; CDR3 protein: CASSRLQGAPYEQYF; CDR3 DNA: TGCGCCAGCAGCCGTTTACAGGGGGCCCCCTACGAGCAGTACTTC
J gene: TRBJ2-1; clone size: NA; V gene: TRBV9; D gene: TRBD2; CDR3 protein: CASSVVTSGRYEQFF; CDR3 DNA: TGTGCCAGCAGCGTAGTGACTAGCGGGAGATATGAGCAGTTCTTC
J gene: TRBJ1-1; clone size: NA; V gene: TRBV5-4; D gene: TRBD1; CDR3 protein: CASSPTGDTEAFF; CDR3 DNA: TGTGCCAGCTCCCCGACAGGGGACACTGAAGCTTTCTTT
J gene: TRBJ2-2; clone size: few; V gene: TRBV4-3; D gene: NA; CDR3 protein: CASSASAGTTAGELFF; CDR3 DNA: TGCGCCAGCAGCGCCTCGGCCGGGACAACAGCCGGGGAGCTGTTTTTT